The next 12 T cell receptor beta chains were all read from a single sample in a study of preoperative IRX-2 immunotherapy in early breast cancer (dated by TCRdb to the late 2010s). The method was the immunoSEQ multiplex PCR assay. The immuneACCESS repertoire file appears here via TCRdb, limited to in-frame rearrangements. These files lack a portion of the clones; in checked studies, under half of the deficit traces to unresolved V genes, and the cause of the others is not known. The sample table shows 6,200 or so clones, and around 75% are seen once. Around 19% of the sample is in the top ten clones. Interpreted using the paper, the treatment or condition label stands for: preoperative locoregional IRX-2 cytokine immunotherapy. The specimen was tumor tissue, collected before IRX-2 immunotherapy. The receptors were gathered from a human donor with breast cancer.

V usage is TRBV6-8 and J usage is TRBJ1-5; tentative D call: TRBD1 (5 bases). The CDR3 totals 18 residues. Germline values: CDR1 MNHGY, CDR2 SAAAGT. The V gene lost 2 bases and the J gene lost 0 bases, with 17 bases spanning the gap. CDR3 coding DNA: TGTGCCAGCAGTTACGACGGGTATCAGGGCAATAGCAATCAGCCCCAGCATTTT. Translation: CASSYDGYQGNSNQPQHF.

The rearrangement joins TRBV30 to TRBJ1-2; D might be TRBD1 (6 bases). Germline-derived CDR1 and CDR2 are GTSNPN and SVGIG (reference sequence). The V gene lost 0 bases and the J gene lost 6 bases, with 17 bases spanning the gap. The CDR3 extends over 15 amino acids. The CDR3 spells CAWSVLRTGNDGYTF. The CDR3 DNA sequence: TGTGCCTGGAGTGTACTGAGAACAGGGAACGATGGCTACACCTTC.

CDR3 in DNA: TGTGCCACCAGCAGAGGGACGACAGTGGACACTGAAGCTTTCTTT. Its protein is CATSRGTTVDTEAFF. This chain links TRBV15 with TRBJ1-1, with D possibly being TRBD1 (5 bases). The V end lost 1 base, the J end lost 3 bases, and 12 bases lay between the germline ends. Germline-derived CDR1 and CDR2 are LNHNV and YYDKDF (reference sequence). The CDR3 contains 15 residues.

The chain links TRBV15 to TRBJ1-1; D might be TRBD1 (5 bases). V dropped 0 bases and J dropped 6 bases, with 11 bases sitting between them. The CDR3 contains 14 residues. Germline V CDR1 and CDR2: LNHNV, YYDKDF (reference sequence). CDR3 sequence: CATSRDLGTPEAFF. Here the CDR3 DNA reads TGTGCCACCAGCAGAGATTTGGGGACGCCTGAAGCTTTCTTT.

This clone was observed a single time. This chain joins TRBV5-1 and TRBJ1-4; D gene unclear. The ends were cut back, 0 bases at V and 0 bases at J, with 6 bases in the middle. Germline assignment: CDR1 SGHRS and CDR2 YFSETQ. The CDR3 extends over 15 amino acids. CDR3 coding DNA: TGCGCCAGCAGCTTGGAGGATGCAACTAATGAAAAACTGTTTTTT. Translation gives CASSLEDATNEKLFF.

The genes are TRBV11-3 and TRBJ2-1; TRBD2 aligns across 12 bases. With V trimmed by 1 base and J by 1 base, 2 bases remained unmatched. The CDR3 consists of 17 residues. Germline V CDR1 and CDR2: SGHNT, YENEEA. CDR3 amino acids: CASSLGGTSGSYNEQFF. The DNA for the CDR3 is TGTGCCAGCAGCTTAGGGGGGACTAGCGGGTCCTACAATGAGCAGTTCTTC.

V usage is TRBV30 and J usage is TRBJ2-4, with D tentatively TRBD1 (6 bases). Trimming took 1 base from V and 6 from J, leaving 16 bases between them. Germline V gene lookup returns CDR1 GTSNPN and CDR2 SVGIG (reference sequence). This CDR3 has 15 residues. CDR3 in amino acids: CAWSGLGGRANIQYF. The CDR3 coding sequence is TGTGCCTGGAGTGGCCTAGGGGGACGGGCAAACATTCAGTACTTC.

This clone has more than one count but fewer than ten. The chain joins TRBV6-8 to TRBJ1-2; D is possibly TRBD1 (6 bases). CDR1 and CDR2 (germline): MNHGY, SAAAGT. V shed 7 bases and J shed 5 bases, with 23 bases lying between them. The CDR3 runs 16 residues. The CDR3 loop reads CASTRGTADKVYGYTF. As DNA, the CDR3 is TGTGCCAGCACGAGGGGGACGGCCGACAAGGTTTATGGCTACACCTTC.

V gene TRBV19 combines with J gene TRBJ1-5; D is uncertain. CDR3 length: 14 amino acids. Trimming pared 8 bases from V and 0 bases from J, leaving 11 bases between. Germline V gives CDR1 LNHDA, CDR2 SQIVND (reference sequence). The CDR3 DNA reads as TGTGCCAGTGGCCCCGGTTATAGCAATCAGCCCCAGCATTTT. This translates into CASGPGYSNQPQHF.

The J gene is TRBJ2-3, the V gene TRBV6-8; D is perhaps TRBD2 (6 bases). The CDR3 totals 14 residues. With 4 bases removed from V and 4 bases from J, the gap between germline ends came to 12 bases. CDR1 MNHGY and CDR2 SAAAGT come from the germline V gene. This CDR3 is CASSWVGGSDTQYF. For the CDR3, the DNA is TGTGCCAGCAGTTGGGTCGGGGGATCAGATACGCAGTATTTT.

The rearrangement joins TRBV6-8 to TRBJ2-1; D unclear. V dropped 5 bases and J dropped 0 bases, with 11 bases sitting between them. CDR1 and CDR2 (germline): MNHGY, SAAAGT. The CDR3 length is 15 residues. The CDR3 nucleotides are TGTGCCAGCAGTGTACTCACGAGCTCCTACAATGAGCAGTTCTTC. This sequence encodes CASSVLTSSYNEQFF.

The CDR3 loop reads CASSAGTPKGDSPLHF. In DNA, the CDR3 is TGCGCCAGCAGTGCAGGGACCCCTAAGGGAGATTCACCCCTCCACTTT. This chain connects TRBV10-2 to TRBJ1-6; tentative D call: TRBD1 (5 bases). With 4 bases removed from V and 8 bases from J, the gap between germline ends came to 18 bases. There are 16 residues in the CDR3. Germline CDR1 is WSHSY and CDR2 is SAAADI.